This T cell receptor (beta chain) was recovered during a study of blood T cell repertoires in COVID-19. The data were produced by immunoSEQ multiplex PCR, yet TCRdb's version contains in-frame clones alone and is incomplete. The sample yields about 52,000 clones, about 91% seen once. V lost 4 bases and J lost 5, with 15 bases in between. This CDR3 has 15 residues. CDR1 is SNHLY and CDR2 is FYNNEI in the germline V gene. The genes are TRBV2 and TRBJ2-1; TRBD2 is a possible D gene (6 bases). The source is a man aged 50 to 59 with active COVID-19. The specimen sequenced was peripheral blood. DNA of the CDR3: TGTGCCAGCAGTGTGACTAGTCTCGCGAACAATGAGCAGTTCTTC. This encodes CASSVTSLANNEQFF. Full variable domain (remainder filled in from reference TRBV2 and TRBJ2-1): EPEVTQTPSHQVTQMGQEVILRCVPISNHLYFYWYRQILGQKVEFLVSFYNNEISEKSEIFDDQFSVERPDGSNFTLKIRSTKLEDSAMYFCASSVTSLANNEQFFGPGTRLTVL.